Each of the 16 T cell receptor beta chains below was sequenced from the same sample in a study of blood T cell repertoires in COVID-19. The data were produced by immunoSEQ multiplex PCR, yet TCRdb's version contains in-frame clones alone and is incomplete. The sample holds approximately 200,000 clones; 65% to 85% are singletons and the top ten take under 4%. Sequencing was carried out using PBMCs or T cells enriched from blood (not recorded which). These receptors originate from a woman in her 30s who had recovered from COVID-19.

The V call is TRBV6-5, the J call TRBJ1-5; D gene ambiguous. Germline V gene lookup returns CDR1 MNHEY and CDR2 SVGAGI. V was trimmed by 7 bases and J by 0 bases, leaving 10 bases between them. The CDR3 is 14 residues long. The CDR3 sequence: CASKERNSNQPQHF. The CDR3 region has the DNA TGTGCCAGCAAAGAGCGAAATAGCAATCAGCCCCAGCATTTT.

This chain joins TRBV2 and TRBJ2-1, with 8 bases matching TRBD2. V shed 2 bases and J 4 bases; nucleotides not matched to a gene: 4. The germline CDR1 and CDR2 sequences are SNHLY and FYNNEI. The CDR3 is 15 residues long. CDR3 loop: CASSESGSPYNEQFF. CDR3 coding DNA: TGTGCCAGCAGTGAAAGCGGGAGCCCGTACAATGAGCAGTTCTTC.

This chain links TRBV12-3 or TRBV12-4 with TRBJ1-2; D is undetermined. The CDR3 is 13 amino acids. V was clipped by 4 bases and J by 5 bases, with 11 bases between them. CDR3 nucleotides: TGTGCCAGCAGTTACGAGGGCGGATATGGCTACACCTTC. Translating gives CASSYEGGYGYTF.

In its sample, this clone was seen many times. The chain combines TRBV28 with TRBJ2-7, with 11 bases that match TRBD2. Per germline, CDR1 MDHEN and CDR2 SYDVKM. With 6 bases clipped from V and 4 bases from J, the junction kept 8 bases outside the gene matches. This CDR3 region has 15 residues. In DNA form, the CDR3 reads TGTGCCAGCAGCGGGACCGGGACTAGCGGATACGAGCAGTACTTC. Its translation is CASSGTGTSGYEQYF.

This chain connects TRBV5-1 to TRBJ1-5; D is undetermined. Germline-derived CDR1 and CDR2 are SGHRS and YFSETQ. Trimming stripped 0 bases from V and 2 bases from J, with 9 bases between. CDR3 size: 15 residues. CDR3: CASSLDSPGNQPQHF. The DNA for the CDR3 is TGCGCCAGCAGCTTGGATAGCCCCGGCAATCAGCCCCAGCATTTT.

J is TRBJ2-1 and V is TRBV27; TRBD2 matches at 7 bases. This CDR3 is built from 15 residues. Trimming at V came to 8 bases and at J to 1 base, leaving 8 bases not matched to a gene. The germline gives CDR1 MNHEY, CDR2 SMNVEV (reference sequence). This CDR3 reads CASSLGGVSYNEQFF. The CDR3 DNA sequence: TGTGCCAGCTCCCTTGGGGGGGTTTCCTACAATGAGCAGTTCTTC.

The chain carries TRBV29-1 and TRBJ2-3; 9 bases fit TRBD1. Losses at the gene ends were 5 bases for V and 5 bases for J; bases not matched to a gene: 5. The germline V gene has CDR1 SQVTM and CDR2 ANQGSEA. This CDR3 is 13 amino acids long. The CDR3: CSVSGTGLDTQYF. The CDR3 DNA reads as TGCAGCGTTTCCGGGACAGGGTTAGATACGCAGTATTTT.

This rearrangement joins TRBV2 to TRBJ2-3; TRBD2 matches at 7 bases. Losses at the gene ends were 8 bases for V and 5 bases for J; bases not matched to a gene: 7. Germline V gives CDR1 SNHLY, CDR2 FYNNEI. This CDR3 spans 13 amino acids. In DNA form, the CDR3 reads TGTGCCAGCGATGGGCGGGGGTTAGATACGCAGTATTTT. This gives the protein CASDGRGLDTQYF.

J is TRBJ1-3 and V is TRBV18; D uncertain. This CDR3 is built from 15 residues. Trimming cost V 3 bases and J 0 bases, with 9 bases left between them. Germline CDR1 KGHSH, CDR2 LQKENI. CDR3 sequence: CASSPDNRSGNTIYF. DNA of the CDR3: TGTGCCAGCTCACCTGACAATCGCTCTGGAAACACCATATATTTT.

The gene calls are TRBV6-2 or TRBV6-3 and TRBJ1-2; D may be TRBD1 (5 bases). V was shortened by 2 bases and J by 4 bases, with 11 bases between the two germline ends. Germline values: CDR1 MNHEY, CDR2 SVGEGT. The CDR3 sequence is 14 residues long. The CDR3 region has the DNA TGTGCCAGCAGTTACGGGCAGGGCGGCTATGGCTACACCTTC. Protein product: CASSYGQGGYGYTF.

This chain connects TRBV14 to TRBJ1-6, with 8 bases fitting TRBD1. Germline trimming cut 1 base from V and 5 bases from J; bases unmatched to any gene: 1. The CDR3 loop spans 15 amino acids. Germline CDR1 SGHDN, CDR2 FVKESK. The CDR3 reads CASSQGQGHNSPLHF. CDR3 nucleotide sequence: TGTGCCAGCAGCCAAGGACAGGGGCATAATTCACCCCTCCACTTT.

The V gene is TRBV2, the J gene TRBJ1-2, with D possibly TRBD1 on 6 matching bases. Looked up from germline, CDR1 is SNHLY and CDR2 is FYNNEI. V was cut by 10 bases and J by 3 bases, with 21 bases left in between. There are 15 residues in the CDR3. CDR3 sequence reads: CAILPGGALDYGYTF. The CDR3 region has the DNA TGTGCCATACTCCCGGGGGGCGCCTTAGACTATGGCTACACCTTC.

V is TRBV15 and J is TRBJ1-4; D gene unclear. Trimming removed 0 bases from V and 4 bases from J, with 9 bases in between. The CDR3 runs 15 residues. Germline values: CDR1 LNHNV, CDR2 YYDKDF (reference sequence). CDR3 region: CATSRDGRVNEKLFF. DNA of the CDR3: TGTGCCACCAGCAGAGATGGGAGGGTTAATGAAAAACTGTTTTTT.

The chain uses TRBV30 and TRBJ2-7, with TRBD2 matching 7 bases. Looked up from germline, CDR1 is GTSNPN and CDR2 is SVGIG (reference sequence). V lost 8 bases to trimming and J lost 6 bases; unmatched junction nucleotides: 10. This CDR3 comprises 12 residues. CDR3 sequence reads: CAGARTRVEQYF. CDR3 DNA: TGTGCCGGGGCCCGGACTAGGGTCGAGCAGTACTTC.

The CDR3 sequence is CASSNPRSGNTIYF. Here the CDR3 DNA reads TGTGCCAGCAGCAATCCTCGCTCTGGAAACACCATATATTTT. The J gene is TRBJ1-3, the V gene TRBV21-1. TRBV21-1 is shown as a pseudogene. The CDR3 consists of 14 residues.

V usage is TRBV28 and J usage is TRBJ1-2; tentative D call: TRBD1 (5 bases). Germline values: CDR1 MDHEN, CDR2 SYDVKM. The V end was cut by 6 bases, the J end by 4 bases, with 15 bases between. This CDR3 has 14 amino acids. The CDR3 coding sequence is TGTGCCAGCAGCCCCGGGGGGGGACCCTATGGCTACACCTTC. It is translated as CASSPGGGPYGYTF.